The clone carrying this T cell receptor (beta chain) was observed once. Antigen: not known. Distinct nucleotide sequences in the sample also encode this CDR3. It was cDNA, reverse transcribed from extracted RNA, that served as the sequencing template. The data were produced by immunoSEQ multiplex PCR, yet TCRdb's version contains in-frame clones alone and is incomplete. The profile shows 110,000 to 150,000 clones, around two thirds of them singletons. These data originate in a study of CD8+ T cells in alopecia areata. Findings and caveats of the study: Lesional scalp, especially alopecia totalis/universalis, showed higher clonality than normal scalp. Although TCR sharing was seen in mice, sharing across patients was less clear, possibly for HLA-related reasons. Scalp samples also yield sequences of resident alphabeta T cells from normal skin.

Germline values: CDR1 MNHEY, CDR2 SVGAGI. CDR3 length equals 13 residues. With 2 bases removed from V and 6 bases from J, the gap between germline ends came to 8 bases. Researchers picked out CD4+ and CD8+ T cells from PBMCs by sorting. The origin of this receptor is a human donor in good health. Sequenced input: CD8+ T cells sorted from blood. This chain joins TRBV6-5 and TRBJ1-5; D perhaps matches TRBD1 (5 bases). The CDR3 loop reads CASSYGGGQPQHF. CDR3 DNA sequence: TGTGCCAGCAGTTACGGGGGAGGTCAGCCCCAGCATTTT.